A single sample is the source of the 13 T cell receptor beta chains below, sequenced in a study of T-cell reconstitution after alpha-beta-depleted transplantation in children. It was with unique molecular identifiers that the TCRbeta library was prepared. One entry per CDR3 protein results from TCRdb running MiXCR on the PCR reads. The table records 500,000 to 750,000 distinct CDR3 sequences, 20% to 30% of them present only once. The sequencing here drew on PBMCs, taken before TCRalphabeta/CD19-depleted stem cell transplant. These receptors were obtained from a boy in the first two years of life with Wiskott-Aldrich syndrome, due to receive a stem cell transplant.

The genes are TRBV4-2 and TRBJ2-3, with TRBD2 matching over 7 bases. There are 16 residues in the CDR3. CDR1 and CDR2 (germline): LGHNA, YNFKEQ. Trimming at V came to 1 base and at J to 1 base, leaving 5 bases not matched to a gene. CDR3 nucleotide sequence: TGTGCCAGCAGCCAAGGCCGACTAGCCCGCACAGATACGCAGTATTTT. This translates into CASSQGRLARTDTQYF.

The gene calls are TRBV10-3 and TRBJ2-3; 11 nucleotides match TRBD2. Germline-derived CDR1 and CDR2 are ENHRY and SYGVKD. V was pared by 5 bases and J by 6 bases, with 7 bases of the junction left unmatched. The CDR3 runs to 15 residues. The CDR3 DNA follows: TGTGCCATCAGTTCGGGACTAGCGGCGGGGGATACGCAGTATTTT. Residues: CAISSGLAAGDTQYF.

CDR3: CAWSVRVLANEQFF. CDR3 coding DNA: TGTGCCTGGAGTGTACGGGTACTGGCCAATGAGCAGTTCTTC. The chain combines TRBV30 with TRBJ2-1; D not certain. Germline CDR1 reads GTSNPN; CDR2 reads SVGIG (reference sequence). CDR3 length equals 14 residues. V was cut by 0 bases and J by 6 bases, with 12 bases left in between.

The rearrangement uses TRBV28 and TRBJ2-7; TRBD2 matches at 7 bases. The germline V gene has CDR1 MDHEN and CDR2 SYDVKM. The CDR3 runs to 14 residues. J was trimmed by 3 bases and V by 1 base; bases with no gene match: 3. The CDR3 region is CASSLSASGYEQYF. CDR3 DNA: TGTGCCAGCAGTTTATCGGCTAGCGGCTACGAGCAGTACTTC. The full variable domain, its missing parts supplied by reference TRBV28 and TRBJ2-7, is DVKVTQSSRYLVKRTGEKVFLECVQDMDHENMFWYRQDPGLGLRLIYFSYDVKMKEKGDIPEGYSVSREKKERFSLILESASTNQTSMYLCASSLSASGYEQYFGPGTRLTVT.

This chain joins TRBV27 and TRBJ2-3; D is unresolved. This CDR3 has 14 residues. Germline-derived CDR1 and CDR2 are MNHEY and SMNVEV (reference sequence). Trimming removed 1 base at V and 5 bases at J, with 10 bases between. The DNA for the CDR3 is TGTGCCAGCAGTTTATACCCTCTCCTAGATACGCAGTATTTT. It is translated as CASSLYPLLDTQYF.

The chain couples TRBV19 to TRBJ1-2; D unresolved. The germline V gene has CDR1 LNHDA and CDR2 SQIVND (reference sequence). V lost 6 bases and J 4 bases, leaving 12 bases between the germline ends. This CDR3 has 13 amino acids. The CDR3 DNA follows: TGTGCCAGTAGCTACACCGACTCCTATGGCTACACCTTC. Translating gives CASSYTDSYGYTF.

The J gene is TRBJ1-1, the V gene TRBV12-3 or TRBV12-4, with a weak D call TRBD1 (5 bases). Trimming removed 2 bases at V and 1 base at J, with 8 bases between. CDR3 length: 14 residues. In DNA form, the CDR3 reads TGTGCCAGCAGTTTACACGACAGGAACACTGAAGCTTTCTTT. Translation: CASSLHDRNTEAFF.

V usage is TRBV27 and J usage is TRBJ2-3; unclear D gene. Deletions cut 8 bases from V and 0 bases from J, with 3 bases between. Germline CDR1 MNHEY, CDR2 SMNVEV (reference sequence). CDR3 length: 11 amino acids. The CDR3 protein is CASQSTDTQYF. The CDR3 nucleotides are TGTGCCAGCCAGAGCACAGATACGCAGTATTTT.

V usage is TRBV20-1 and J usage is TRBJ2-2; 8 bases agree with TRBD2. Unmatched junction bases numbered 4, after V lost 5 bases and J lost 2 bases. The germline V gene has CDR1 DFQATT and CDR2 SNEGSKA (reference sequence). The CDR3 contains 14 residues. CDR3 sequence: CSASTSDNTGELFF. The CDR3 nucleotides read TGCAGTGCTTCGACTAGCGATAACACCGGGGAGCTGTTTTTT.

The V call is TRBV13, the J call TRBJ2-7, with 7 bases identical to TRBD1. The CDR3 runs 15 residues. The V gene end was trimmed by 1 base and the J gene end by 3 bases; junction bases not matched to a gene: 6. Germline lookup yields CDR1 PRHDT and CDR2 FYEKMQ (reference sequence). CDR3: CASSLEGQQSYEQYF. The CDR3 DNA is TGTGCCAGCAGCTTAGAGGGACAGCAAAGCTACGAGCAGTACTTC.

The sample holds a few counts of this clonotype. J is TRBJ2-6 and V is TRBV6-5; D gene unclear. Trimming left V 6 bases short and J 1 base short, with 10 bases between. The germline V gene encodes CDR1 MNHEY and CDR2 SVGAGI. The CDR3 is 15 residues long. CDR3 residues: CASSLPTSGANVLTF. The CDR3 DNA follows: TGTGCCAGCAGCTTACCGACTTCTGGGGCCAACGTCCTGACTTTC.

This clonotype was seen a few times. Its ends do not fully match the called genes, so a read error is possible. The chain links TRBV4-1 to TRBJ2-7, with 8 positions matching TRBD1. This CDR3 is 14 amino acids long. In germline, CDR1 is MGHRA, CDR2 YSYEKL. The CDR3 DNA reads as TGTGCCAGCAGCCAAAACAGGGGGAGCTACGAGCAGTACTTC. It specifies CASSQNRGSYEQYF.

Written as DNA, the CDR3 is TGTGCCAGCAGTTTAGCGCCAGCGGGGCTTCGTACAGATACGCAGTATTTT. Protein product: CASSLAPAGLRTDTQYF. This rearrangement joins TRBV12-3 or TRBV12-4 to TRBJ2-3, with 7 nucleotides matching TRBD2. The length of the CDR3 is 17 residues. V dropped 0 bases and J dropped 3; count of bases not matched to a gene: 9.